A single sample gave rise to the 8 T cell receptor beta chains below, sequenced in a study of blood T cell repertoires in COVID-19. TCRdb keeps only in-frame clones here, not all; method: immunoSEQ multiplex PCR. The sample has 200,000 to 250,000 clones; about 80% are singletons. Sequencing was performed on peripheral blood. All receptors derive from an elderly woman with COVID-19, enrolled during active disease.

This clone has just a few counts. The chain carries TRBV28 and TRBJ1-2, with D perhaps matching TRBD1 (5 bases). There are 12 residues in the CDR3. Trimming removed 7 bases from V and 8 bases from J, with 14 bases in between. CDR1 MDHEN and CDR2 SYDVKM come from the germline V gene. CDR3 sequence: CASTSGGDGYTF. The CDR3 bases are TGTGCCAGCACCTCTGGGGGGGACGGCTACACCTTC.

V gene TRBV6-5 combines with J gene TRBJ1-6; D is uncertain. V gave up 9 bases and J gave up 6 bases, with 12 bases separating them. Germline values: CDR1 MNHEY, CDR2 SVGAGI. The CDR3 has 13 residues. Here the CDR3 DNA reads TGTGCCAGTAGCCGTCCGGGTAATTCACCCCTCCACTTT. Translating it yields CASSRPGNSPLHF.

A few counts support this clone. The rearrangement joins TRBV9 to TRBJ1-1, with 8 positions matching TRBD1. The CDR3 is 16 amino acids. CDR1 is SGDLS, CDR2 YYNGEE, per germline. V shed 0 bases, J shed 3 bases, and the junction held 7 bases outside the gene matches. The CDR3 loop is CASSVGRGHGDTEAFF. CDR3 nucleotide sequence: TGTGCCAGCAGCGTAGGCAGGGGGCATGGAGACACTGAAGCTTTCTTT.

The CDR3 reads CASSAGPRTEAFF. As DNA, the CDR3 is TGTGCCAGCTCTGCGGGGCCGCGTACTGAAGCTTTCTTT. The chain uses TRBV27 and TRBJ1-1; tentative D call: TRBD1 (5 bases). The CDR3 loop spans 13 amino acids. Germline V gene sequence: CDR1 MNHEY, CDR2 SMNVEV (reference sequence). V was clipped by 8 bases and J by 5 bases, with 15 bases between them.

The V gene is TRBV5-1, the J gene TRBJ1-3; 9 bases line up with TRBD1. CDR3 length equals 16 residues. Looked up from germline, CDR1 is SGHRS and CDR2 is YFSETQ. Trimming removed 4 bases from V and 2 bases from J; junction bases left unmatched: 7. The CDR3 coding sequence is TGCGCCAGCAGCAGCGACAGGGGGGGCACTGGAAACACCATATATTTT. Its translation is CASSSDRGGTGNTIYF.

A remark on this clone: The sample has other DNA sequences that encode this CDR3 too. The rearrangement joins TRBV29-1 to TRBJ1-1; 9 nucleotides agree with TRBD1. This CDR3 comprises 12 residues. V shed 6 bases and J 4 bases; nucleotides not matched to a gene: 3. CDR1 SQVTM and CDR2 ANQGSEA come from the germline V gene. This chain's CDR3 is CSVGQGGTEAFF. In nucleotides, the CDR3 is TGCAGCGTGGGACAGGGAGGCACTGAAGCTTTCTTT.

The DNA for the CDR3 is TGCGCCAGCAGCGCGGGACAGCTGCTAGGGAACACTGAAGCTTTCTTT. It translates to CASSAGQLLGNTEAFF. The V gene is TRBV5-1, the J gene TRBJ1-1; TRBD1 matches 7 bases. After removal of 4 bases from V and 1 base from J, the junction contained 10 bases not matched to a gene. The CDR3 loop spans 16 amino acids. Germline V gene lookup returns CDR1 SGHRS and CDR2 YFSETQ.

The chain recombines TRBV3-1 (or the pseudogene TRBV3-2) with TRBJ1-5, with D possibly TRBD1 on 5 matching bases. This CDR3 comprises 14 residues. V was clipped by 1 base and J by 7 bases, with 11 bases between them. Germline CDR1 LGHDT, CDR2 YNNKEL (reference sequence). The CDR3 DNA sequence: TGTGCCAGCAGCCAAGTCTCTAGGGGACAGCCCCAGCATTTT. It encodes CASSQVSRGQPQHF.